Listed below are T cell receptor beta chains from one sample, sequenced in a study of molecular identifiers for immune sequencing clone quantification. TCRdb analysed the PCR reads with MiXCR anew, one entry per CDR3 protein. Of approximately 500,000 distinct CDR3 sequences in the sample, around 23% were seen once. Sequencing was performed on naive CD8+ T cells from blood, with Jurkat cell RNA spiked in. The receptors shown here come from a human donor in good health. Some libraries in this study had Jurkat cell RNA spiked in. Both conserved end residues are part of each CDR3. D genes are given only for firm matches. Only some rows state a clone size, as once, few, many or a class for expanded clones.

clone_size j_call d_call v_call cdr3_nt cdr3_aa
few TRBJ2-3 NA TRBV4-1 TGCGCCAGCAGCCAAGTCTGGGGGGGGGGCAACACAGATACGCAGTATTTT CASSQVWGGGNTDTQYF
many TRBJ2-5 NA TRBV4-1 TGCGCCAGCAGCCAAGATTTAGAGCTACAAGAGACCCAGTACTTC CASSQDLELQETQYF
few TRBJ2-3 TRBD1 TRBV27 TGTGCCAGCACCATTGGGACAGGTCATAGCACAGATACGCAGTATTTT CASTIGTGHSTDTQYF
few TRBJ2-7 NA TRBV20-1 TGCAGTGCTAGAGATTCGGCGACAGCGTACTACTACGAGCAGTACTTC CSARDSATAYYYEQYF
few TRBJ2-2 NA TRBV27 TGTGCCAGCAGTTTACAGGGTTCGTGGGACACCGGGGAGCTGTTTTTT CASSLQGSWDTGELFF
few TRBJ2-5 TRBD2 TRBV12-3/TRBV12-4 TGTGCCAGCACCTCAGCGGGGAGGGAGACCCAGTACTTC CASTSAGRETQYF
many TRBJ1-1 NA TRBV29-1 TGCAGCGTCCGCTACGGTACTGAAGCTTTCTTT CSVRYGTEAFF
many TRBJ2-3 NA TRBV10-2 TGCGCCAGCAGTGAGTCGATGGGGGGCCGAACAGATACGCAGTATTTT CASSESMGGRTDTQYF
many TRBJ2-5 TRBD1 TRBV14 TGTGCCAGCAGCCAACACTTCCGGACAGGGGAAGAGACCCAGTACTTC CASSQHFRTGEETQYF
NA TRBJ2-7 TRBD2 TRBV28 TGTGCCAGCAGGATACTAGCGGGAGGCCTTTACGAGCAGTACTTC CASRILAGGLYEQYF
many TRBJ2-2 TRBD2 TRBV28 TGTGCCAGCAGTTCCCCCAAGACTAGCGGGGGGACAGGGGTCGCCGGGGAGCTGTTTTTT CASSSPKTSGGTGVAGELFF
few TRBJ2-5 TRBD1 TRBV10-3 TGTGCCATCAGTGAGTTCGACAGGGGGGGAGAGACCCAGTACTTC CAISEFDRGGETQYF
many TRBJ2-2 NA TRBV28 TGTGCCAGCAGTTTCCCTCCAGGACTTAACACCGGGGAGCTGTTTTTT CASSFPPGLNTGELFF
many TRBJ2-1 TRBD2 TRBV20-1 TGCAGTGCTAGAGGGGAGGGGACCACTGGTGAGCAGTTCTTC CSARGEGTTGEQFF
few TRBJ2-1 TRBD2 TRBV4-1 TGCGCCAGCAGCCAAGATGGGGGACTACCGGGGGAGCAGTTCTTC CASSQDGGLPGEQFF
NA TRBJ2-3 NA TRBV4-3 TGCGCCAGCAGCCAAGATGGGGTAGGTCGGGTCGATACGCAGTATTTT CASSQDGVGRVDTQYF
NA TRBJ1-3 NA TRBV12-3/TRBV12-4 TGTGCCAGCAGCATCTCTGGAAACACCATATATTTT CASSISGNTIYF
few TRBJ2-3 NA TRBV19 TGTGCCAGTGGACGGACTATATACACAGATACGCAGTATTTT CASGRTIYTDTQYF
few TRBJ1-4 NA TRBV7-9 TGTGCCAGCAGCTTAGTAGGCTCGGGGCTTGACGAAAAACTGTTTTTT CASSLVGSGLDEKLFF
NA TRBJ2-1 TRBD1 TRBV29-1 TGCAGCGTTGAAGCCCGGACAGGGGGGCGGTACAATGAGCAGTTCTTC CSVEARTGGRYNEQFF
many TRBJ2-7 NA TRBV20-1 TGCAGTGCTCGATCCCCCGGGACATCCTACGAGCAGTACTTC CSARSPGTSYEQYF
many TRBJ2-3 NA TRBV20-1 TGCAGTGCTAGTGGCTTTTATGGCGATGTCCCCTCGTTCGCGCAGTATTTT CSASGFYGDVPSFAQYF
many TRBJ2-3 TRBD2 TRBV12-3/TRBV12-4 TGTGCCAGCAAGGAACGGGAGGAAGATACGCAGTATTTT CASKEREEDTQYF
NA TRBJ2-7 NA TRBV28 TGTGCCGGCAGTAGGACTGTCAGATCCTACGAGCAGTACTTC CAGSRTVRSYEQYF
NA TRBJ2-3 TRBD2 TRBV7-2 TGTGCCAGCAGCTCCGATCTAGCGGGAGGGTTTCGGGCCAATACGCAGTATTTT CASSSDLAGGFRANTQYF
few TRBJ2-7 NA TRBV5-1 TGCGCCAGCAGCCCAGGGGACGGTTACTACGAGCAGTACTTC CASSPGDGYYEQYF
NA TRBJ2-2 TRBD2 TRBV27 TGTGCCAGCAGTTTATTGGTGGGAGGGCCATACACCGGGGAGCTGTTTTTT CASSLLVGGPYTGELFF
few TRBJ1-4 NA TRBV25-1 TGTGCCAGCAAGGGCAGGGAGAATGAAAAACTGTTTTTT CASKGRENEKLFF
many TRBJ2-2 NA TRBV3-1 TGTGCCAGCGCGCCGGGGCCTAACACCGGGGAGCTGTTTTTT CASAPGPNTGELFF
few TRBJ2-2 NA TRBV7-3 TGTGCCAGCAGCTTAAGGGCGGGACATTTGTCGAAAAACACCGGGGAGCTGTTTTTT CASSLRAGHLSKNTGELFF
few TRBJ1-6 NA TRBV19 TGTGCCAGTAGTATAGGGACTTACGGAAATTCACCCCTCCACTTT CASSIGTYGNSPLHF
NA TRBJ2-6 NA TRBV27 TGTGCCAGCAGTTGGGAGGGGGCGTCGGGGGCCAACGTCCTGACTTTC CASSWEGASGANVLTF
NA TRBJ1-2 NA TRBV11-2 TGTGCCAGCAGCAAGGCCGGGACGGATAACTATGGCTACACCTTC CASSKAGTDNYGYTF
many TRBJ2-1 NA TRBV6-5 TGTGCCAGCTGGGGGGGGGCCCATGAGCAGTTCTTC CASWGGAHEQFF
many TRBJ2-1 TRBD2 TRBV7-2 TGTGCCAGCAGCCCCCCGGGGGGGACGGAGCAGTTCTTC CASSPPGGTEQFF
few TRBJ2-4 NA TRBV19 TGTGCCAGTAGCCTCGGCCTGGGGCTTTCCAAAAACATTCAGTACTTC CASSLGLGLSKNIQYF
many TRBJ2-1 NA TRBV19 TGTGCCAGCAGCCCGAGCTCCTACAATGAGCAGTTCTTC CASSPSSYNEQFF
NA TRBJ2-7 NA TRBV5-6 TGTGCCAGCAGCTGGTTTTTCGTCCAGGGGATCTCCTACGAGCAGTACTTC CASSWFFVQGISYEQYF
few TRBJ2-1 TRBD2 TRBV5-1 TGCGCCAGCAGCAAGGGACTAGCGGGGGATAATGAGCAGTTCTTC CASSKGLAGDNEQFF
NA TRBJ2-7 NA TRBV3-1 TGTGCCAGCAGCCAAAGGTCCCCACAATACGAGCAGTACTTC CASSQRSPQYEQYF
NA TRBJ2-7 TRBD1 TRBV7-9 TGTGCCAGCAGCGCGAAAGGGACAGGGTACACCTACGAGCAGTACTTC CASSAKGTGYTYEQYF